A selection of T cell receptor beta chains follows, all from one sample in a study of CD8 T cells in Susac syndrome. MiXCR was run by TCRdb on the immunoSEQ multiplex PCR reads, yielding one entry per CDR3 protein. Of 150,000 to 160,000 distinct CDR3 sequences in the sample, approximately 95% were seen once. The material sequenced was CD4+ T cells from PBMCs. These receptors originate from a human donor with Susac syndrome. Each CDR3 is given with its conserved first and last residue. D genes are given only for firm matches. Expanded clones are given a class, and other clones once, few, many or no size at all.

cdr3_aa: CASSLRLAGAYEQYF
cdr3_nt: TGTGCCAGCAGCCTCAGACTAGCGGGCGCCTACGAGCAGTACTTC
j_call: TRBJ2-7
clone_size: NA
v_call: TRBV7-2
d_call: TRBD2

cdr3_aa: CASSFNLGGGDQYF
cdr3_nt: TGTGCCAGCAGCTTCAACTTAGGGGGGGGAGATCAGTACTTC
j_call: TRBJ2-4
clone_size: once
v_call: TRBV7-2
d_call: NA

cdr3_aa: CASSAENYGYTF
cdr3_nt: TGTGCCAGCAGCGCCGAGAACTATGGCTACACCTTC
j_call: TRBJ1-2
clone_size: few
v_call: TRBV7-3
d_call: NA

cdr3_aa: CASGGDWYEQYF
cdr3_nt: TGTGCCAGCGGGGGGGATTGGTACGAGCAGTACTTC
j_call: TRBJ2-7
clone_size: NA
v_call: TRBV9
d_call: TRBD2

cdr3_aa: CSARRTASYEQYF
cdr3_nt: TGCAGTGCACGGAGGACCGCCTCCTACGAGCAGTACTTC
j_call: TRBJ2-7
clone_size: once
v_call: TRBV20-1
d_call: NA

cdr3_aa: CASRGTGGLTEAFF
cdr3_nt: TGTGCCAGCAGAGGGACAGGGGGATTAACTGAAGCTTTCTTT
j_call: TRBJ1-1
clone_size: NA
v_call: TRBV7-9
d_call: TRBD1

cdr3_aa: CASSLLAGGSVETQYF
cdr3_nt: TGTGCCAGCAGTTTGCTAGCGGGGGGCTCAGTTGAGACCCAGTACTTC
j_call: TRBJ2-5
clone_size: once
v_call: TRBV27
d_call: TRBD2

cdr3_aa: CASRTPPTISNRSGANVLTF
cdr3_nt: TGCGCCAGCAGAACCCCGCCAACTATCTCCAACCGCTCTGGGGCCAACGTCCTGACTTTC
j_call: TRBJ2-6
clone_size: NA
v_call: TRBV5-1
d_call: NA

cdr3_aa: CATSRAGQGRSYEQYF
cdr3_nt: TGTGCCACCAGCAGAGCGGGTCAGGGTCGGTCCTACGAGCAGTACTTC
j_call: TRBJ2-7
clone_size: NA
v_call: TRBV15
d_call: NA

cdr3_aa: CASRPVEGPASPLHF
cdr3_nt: TGTGCCAGCAGGCCAGTGGAGGGCCCTGCTTCACCCCTCCACTTT
j_call: TRBJ1-6
clone_size: once
v_call: TRBV12-3/TRBV12-4
d_call: NA

cdr3_aa: CASSPRLGGLGEAFF
cdr3_nt: TGTGCCAGCTCACCCCGATTAGGGGGCCTTGGGGAAGCTTTCTTT
j_call: TRBJ1-1
clone_size: NA
v_call: TRBV18
d_call: TRBD1

cdr3_aa: CASCGTGQPTYEQYF
cdr3_nt: TGTGCTAGCTGTGGGACAGGCCAGCCTACCTACGAGCAGTACTTC
j_call: TRBJ2-7
clone_size: once
v_call: TRBV12-5
d_call: TRBD1

cdr3_aa: CASSTPGVNYGYTF
cdr3_nt: TGTGCCAGTAGTACGCCCGGGGTTAACTATGGCTACACCTTC
j_call: TRBJ1-2
clone_size: NA
v_call: TRBV19
d_call: NA

cdr3_aa: CASSVGWSYEQYF
cdr3_nt: TGTGCCAGCAGCGTAGGTTGGTCCTACGAGCAGTACTTC
j_call: TRBJ2-7
clone_size: once
v_call: TRBV9
d_call: NA

cdr3_aa: CSVAGSAGGTGEQFF
cdr3_nt: TGCAGCGTCGCTGGATCAGCGGGGGGGACGGGTGAGCAGTTCTTC
j_call: TRBJ2-1
clone_size: NA
v_call: TRBV29-1
d_call: TRBD2

cdr3_aa: CSAIASGEDQFF
cdr3_nt: TGCAGTGCTATCGCATCCGGGGAGGATCAGTTCTTC
j_call: TRBJ2-1
clone_size: NA
v_call: TRBV20-1
d_call: NA

cdr3_aa: CSVAQGFEQPQHF
cdr3_nt: TGCAGCGTTGCCCAAGGGTTCGAACAGCCCCAGCATTTT
j_call: TRBJ1-5
clone_size: NA
v_call: TRBV29-1
d_call: NA

cdr3_aa: CASSESSGGGASGELFF
cdr3_nt: TGTGCCAGCAGTGAATCCTCGGGCGGGGGGGCCAGCGGGGAGCTGTTTTTT
j_call: TRBJ2-2
clone_size: NA
v_call: TRBV25-1
d_call: TRBD2

cdr3_aa: CASTPTGRSNIQYF
cdr3_nt: TGTGCCAGCACCCCGACAGGTCGTTCAAACATTCAGTACTTC
j_call: TRBJ2-4
clone_size: NA
v_call: TRBV12-3/TRBV12-4
d_call: NA

cdr3_aa: CASRRTGITYEQYF
cdr3_nt: TGTGCCAGCAGGAGGACAGGCATCACCTACGAGCAGTACTTC
j_call: TRBJ2-7
clone_size: NA
v_call: TRBV25-1
d_call: TRBD1

cdr3_aa: CASSLNPFGGHDSVEQFF
cdr3_nt: TGTGCCAGCAGCTTAAACCCCTTCGGGGGGCATGATAGTGTTGAGCAGTTCTTC
j_call: TRBJ2-1
clone_size: NA
v_call: TRBV11-3
d_call: NA

cdr3_aa: CASSQSPGAYEQYF
cdr3_nt: TGTGCCAGCAGTCAATCCCCGGGAGCCTACGAGCAGTACTTC
j_call: TRBJ2-7
clone_size: once
v_call: TRBV6-2/TRBV6-3
d_call: NA

cdr3_aa: CSARDRGAVGYTF
cdr3_nt: TGCAGTGCTAGAGATAGGGGGGCGGTTGGCTACACCTTC
j_call: TRBJ1-2
clone_size: NA
v_call: TRBV20-1
d_call: NA

cdr3_aa: CASSLAGGYYGYTF
cdr3_nt: TGTGCCAGCAGTTTAGCAGGGGGCTACTATGGCTACACCTTC
j_call: TRBJ1-2
clone_size: NA
v_call: TRBV12-3/TRBV12-4
d_call: TRBD1

cdr3_aa: CASSLRDSYEQYF
cdr3_nt: TGTGCCAGCAGCCTCCGGGACTCGTACGAGCAGTACTTC
j_call: TRBJ2-7
clone_size: NA
v_call: TRBV5-6
d_call: NA

cdr3_aa: CASSLAQGHEQYF
cdr3_nt: TGTGCCAGCAGCTTAGCGCAGGGACACGAGCAGTACTTC
j_call: TRBJ2-7
clone_size: NA
v_call: TRBV7-9
d_call: NA

cdr3_aa: CATTLVRTGESYEQYF
cdr3_nt: TGTGCCACCACGCTGGTAAGAACGGGGGAGTCCTACGAGCAGTACTTC
j_call: TRBJ2-7
clone_size: NA
v_call: TRBV7-9
d_call: NA

cdr3_aa: CASSIYITGGYGYTF
cdr3_nt: TGTGCCAGCAGCATTTACATAACAGGGGGCTATGGCTACACCTTC
j_call: TRBJ1-2
clone_size: NA
v_call: TRBV7-2
d_call: TRBD1

cdr3_aa: CSATRAGAPYNEQFF
cdr3_nt: TGCAGTGCTACCCGAGCGGGGGCCCCCTACAATGAGCAGTTCTTC
j_call: TRBJ2-1
clone_size: NA
v_call: TRBV20-1
d_call: TRBD2

cdr3_aa: CASSLGQEGGYTF
cdr3_nt: TGCGCCAGCAGCTTGGGTCAGGAGGGCGGCTACACCTTC
j_call: TRBJ1-2
clone_size: NA
v_call: TRBV5-1
d_call: NA

cdr3_aa: CASSVTGRSVEQYF
cdr3_nt: TGTGCCAGCAGCGTCACTGGACGTTCGGTCGAGCAGTACTTC
j_call: TRBJ2-7
clone_size: NA
v_call: TRBV9
d_call: NA

cdr3_aa: CASRIVGTINQYF
cdr3_nt: TGTGCCAGCAGAATTGTCGGGACCATAAATCAGTACTTC
j_call: TRBJ2-7
clone_size: NA
v_call: TRBV12-3/TRBV12-4
d_call: NA

cdr3_aa: CASSQEGTGGYTF
cdr3_nt: TGCGCCAGCAGCCAAGAAGGGACGGGCGGCTACACCTTC
j_call: TRBJ1-2
clone_size: NA
v_call: TRBV4-3
d_call: NA

cdr3_aa: CASNQAAGAYEQYF
cdr3_nt: TGTGCCAGCAATCAAGCCGCTGGAGCCTACGAGCAGTACTTC
j_call: TRBJ2-7
clone_size: NA
v_call: TRBV6-6
d_call: NA

cdr3_aa: CASSEGTRPSSYEQYF
cdr3_nt: TGTGCCAGCAGTGAGGGGACCAGACCCTCTTCCTACGAGCAGTACTTC
j_call: TRBJ2-7
clone_size: once
v_call: TRBV2
d_call: NA

cdr3_aa: CASSEGQGKYEQFF
cdr3_nt: TGTGCCAGCAGTGAGGGTCAGGGGAAGTATGAGCAGTTCTTC
j_call: TRBJ2-1
clone_size: NA
v_call: TRBV25-1
d_call: NA

cdr3_aa: CASSFIGTQYF
cdr3_nt: TGTGCCAGCAGTTTTATTGGGACCCAGTACTTC
j_call: TRBJ2-5
clone_size: NA
v_call: TRBV5-8
d_call: NA

cdr3_aa: CSARGGGLAANIQYF
cdr3_nt: TGCAGTGCTAGAGGGGGGGGACTAGCGGCAAACATTCAGTACTTC
j_call: TRBJ2-4
clone_size: NA
v_call: TRBV20-1
d_call: TRBD2

cdr3_aa: CASSVWQGYGYTF
cdr3_nt: TGTGCCAGCAGCGTATGGCAGGGCTATGGCTACACCTTC
j_call: TRBJ1-2
clone_size: once
v_call: TRBV9
d_call: NA

cdr3_aa: CASSSSDYTDTQYF
cdr3_nt: TGTGCCAGCAGTTCCAGCGACTATACAGATACGCAGTATTTT
j_call: TRBJ2-3
clone_size: NA
v_call: TRBV9
d_call: NA

cdr3_aa: CASSQFGTVSGANVLTF
cdr3_nt: TGTGCCAGCAGCCAATTCGGGACAGTCTCTGGGGCCAACGTCCTGACTTTC
j_call: TRBJ2-6
clone_size: NA
v_call: TRBV14
d_call: TRBD1

cdr3_aa: CASREGQTYNSPLHF
cdr3_nt: TGTGCCAGCAGGGAGGGACAGACCTATAATTCACCCCTCCACTTT
j_call: TRBJ1-6
clone_size: NA
v_call: TRBV5-4
d_call: TRBD1

cdr3_aa: CASSEEGRGQETQYF
cdr3_nt: TGTGCCAGCAGTGAAGAGGGCAGGGGGCAAGAGACCCAGTACTTC
j_call: TRBJ2-5
clone_size: NA
v_call: TRBV25-1
d_call: TRBD1

cdr3_aa: CASRRTSGGGHEQFF
cdr3_nt: TGTGCCAGCAGGAGGACTAGCGGGGGAGGCCATGAGCAGTTCTTC
j_call: TRBJ2-1
clone_size: NA
v_call: TRBV6-5
d_call: TRBD2

cdr3_aa: CASSRTGGDSYEQYF
cdr3_nt: TGCGCCAGCAGCAGGACAGGGGGGGACTCCTACGAGCAGTACTTC
j_call: TRBJ2-7
clone_size: NA
v_call: TRBV5-1
d_call: TRBD1

cdr3_aa: CASSPTRLGETQYF
cdr3_nt: TGTGCCAGCTCACCAACCCGGTTGGGGGAGACCCAGTACTTC
j_call: TRBJ2-5
clone_size: NA
v_call: TRBV18
d_call: NA

cdr3_aa: CASRGGIGANVLTF
cdr3_nt: TGTGCCAGCAGGGGGGGGATAGGGGCCAACGTCCTGACTTTC
j_call: TRBJ2-6
clone_size: once
v_call: TRBV3-1
d_call: TRBD2

cdr3_aa: CSATGSGSNQPQHF
cdr3_nt: TGCAGTGCTACTGGTTCGGGGAGCAATCAGCCCCAGCATTTT
j_call: TRBJ1-5
clone_size: NA
v_call: TRBV20-1
d_call: NA

cdr3_aa: CSASRGTDTQYF
cdr3_nt: TGCAGTGCTAGCCGGGGAACAGATACGCAGTATTTT
j_call: TRBJ2-3
clone_size: NA
v_call: TRBV20-1
d_call: NA

cdr3_aa: CSASVQAGAFYEQYF
cdr3_nt: TGCAGTGCTAGCGTCCAGGCAGGGGCCTTCTACGAGCAGTACTTC
j_call: TRBJ2-7
clone_size: NA
v_call: TRBV20-1
d_call: NA

cdr3_aa: CSARASGRLATTDTQYF
cdr3_nt: TGCAGTGCTAGAGCCTCCGGGAGACTAGCGACTACAGATACGCAGTATTTT
j_call: TRBJ2-3
clone_size: NA
v_call: TRBV20-1
d_call: TRBD2

cdr3_aa: CASSLATGGEHGYTF
cdr3_nt: TGTGCCAGCAGCTTAGCAACAGGGGGCGAACATGGCTACACCTTC
j_call: TRBJ1-2
clone_size: NA
v_call: TRBV7-6
d_call: TRBD1

cdr3_aa: CSATGQFNEQFF
cdr3_nt: TGCAGTGCTACGGGACAGTTCAATGAGCAGTTCTTC
j_call: TRBJ2-1
clone_size: NA
v_call: TRBV20-1
d_call: TRBD1

cdr3_aa: CSLRGGAHNHEQFF
cdr3_nt: TGCAGCCTCAGGGGCGGGGCCCACAATCATGAGCAGTTCTTC
j_call: TRBJ2-1
clone_size: once
v_call: TRBV29-1
d_call: NA